What follows describes a single T cell receptor beta chain. Its target antigen remains unknown. No base quality information exists; no much larger clone differs at one position. This sample was taken from a study of cytomegalovirus exposure and HLA in healthy donors (dated by TCRdb to about 2017). Regarding the research as a whole: According to a later analysis, one platform produced both the roughly 130 validation repertoires and the 620 or so repertoires of the first cohort. Along with the 666-subject first cohort, a separate validation cohort of approximately 110 different subjects was used. High-throughput TCR immunosequencing, statistical association of individual TCRs with disease status, and machine learning were combined to predict cytomegalovirus infection status. The aim of the study was to test whether cataloging public T cell receptors could identify signatures of past pathogen exposure.

Measured from the cysteine to the phenylalanine, the CDR3 is 13 residues long. The retained sequence is limited to the CDR3, 39 bases, with the frame set at the first base. V loses 5 bases of germline sequence and J loses 6 bases, and the interval between the two ends is 10 bases. The germline V gene (reference sequence) gives CDR1 as LNHDA and CDR2 as SQIVND. General findings and caveats noted by the study authors: The study listed 170 or so TCR beta chains as associated with cytomegalovirus. Cytomegalovirus status was reported to be diagnosed by the classifier with high specificity and sensitivity in both the original and validation cohorts. In vitro tests confirmed that three of the cytomegalovirus-associated TCR beta chains recognize cytomegalovirus antigens. It was suggested by the authors that the approach could potentially be generalized to other disease states and immunological phenotypes. Subsequent analysis determined that TCRs grouped into clusters in the first cohort also showed a tendency toward co-occurrence across the 130 or so validation repertoires, and 85% to 95% of cluster scores exceeded 0. All 120 or so repertoires were used to score co-occurrence in the validation cohort in a later analysis, because that analysis had no HLA typing for the cohort. Most TCR sequences were observed very rarely across donors, whereas some public TCRs were present in many individuals.

Library prep was done by the immunoSEQ multiplex PCR assay. For the original study's pipeline: A statistical classification framework was developed to diagnose cytomegalovirus status using the catalog of TCR beta chain sequences. Held by TCRdb, this immuneACCESS table contains in-frame sequences only and omits some clones. Under half of the omission traces to an unresolved V gene where checked; the cause of the rest is unknown. The V and J calls and clone size were taken over from that table, and D and trimming were inferred from the DNA. Recorded for this sample are about 73,000 clones; 90% to 95% of them occurred a single time. In total, the top ten clones hold about 3.5% of the sample. The donors were included in the validation cohort of 120 subjects, a group kept apart from the roughly 730-subject first cohort.

This TCR was recovered from a man aged 18 to 30 in good health and CMV-seronegative. The chain uses TRBV19 and TRBJ1-4; the D gene cannot be named for sure. The material sequenced was PBMCs. The sequenced DNA is TGTGCCAGTAGTCGGGTCCCTGATGAAAAACTGTTTTTT. Its translation reads: CASSRVPDEKLFF.